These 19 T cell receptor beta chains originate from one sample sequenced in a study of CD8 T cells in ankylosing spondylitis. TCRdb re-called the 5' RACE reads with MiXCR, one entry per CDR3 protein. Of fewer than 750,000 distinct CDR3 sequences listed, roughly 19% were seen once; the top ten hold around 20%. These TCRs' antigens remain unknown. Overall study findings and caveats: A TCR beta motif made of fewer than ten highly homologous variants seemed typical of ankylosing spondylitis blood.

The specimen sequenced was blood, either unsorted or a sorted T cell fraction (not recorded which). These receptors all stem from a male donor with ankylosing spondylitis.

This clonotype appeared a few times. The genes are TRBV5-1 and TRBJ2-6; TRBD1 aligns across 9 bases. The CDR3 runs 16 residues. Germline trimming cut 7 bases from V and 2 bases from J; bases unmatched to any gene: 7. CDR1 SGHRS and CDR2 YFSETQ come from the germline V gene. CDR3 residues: CASQEGTGTGANVLTF. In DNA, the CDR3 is TGCGCCAGCCAAGAGGGGACAGGGACTGGGGCCAACGTCCTGACTTTC.

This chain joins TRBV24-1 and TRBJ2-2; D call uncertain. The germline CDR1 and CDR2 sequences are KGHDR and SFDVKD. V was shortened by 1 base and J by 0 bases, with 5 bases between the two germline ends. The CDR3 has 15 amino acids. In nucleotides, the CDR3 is TGTGCCACCAGTGATTTCCGATCGAACACCGGGGAGCTGTTTTTT. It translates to CATSDFRSNTGELFF.

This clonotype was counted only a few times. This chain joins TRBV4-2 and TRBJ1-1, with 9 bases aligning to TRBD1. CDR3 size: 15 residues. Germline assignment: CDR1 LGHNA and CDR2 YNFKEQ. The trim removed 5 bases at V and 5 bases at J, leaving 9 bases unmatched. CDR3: CASSSQTGGETEAFF. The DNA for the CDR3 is TGTGCCAGCAGCAGCCAAACAGGGGGCGAAACTGAAGCTTTCTTT.

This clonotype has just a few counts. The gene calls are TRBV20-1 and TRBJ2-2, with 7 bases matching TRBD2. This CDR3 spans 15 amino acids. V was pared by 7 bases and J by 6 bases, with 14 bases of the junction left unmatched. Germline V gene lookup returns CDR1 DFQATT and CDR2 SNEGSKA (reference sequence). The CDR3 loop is CSVGLAGRSAGELFF. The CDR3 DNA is TGCAGTGTAGGACTGGCCGGGAGGTCGGCCGGGGAGCTGTTTTTT.

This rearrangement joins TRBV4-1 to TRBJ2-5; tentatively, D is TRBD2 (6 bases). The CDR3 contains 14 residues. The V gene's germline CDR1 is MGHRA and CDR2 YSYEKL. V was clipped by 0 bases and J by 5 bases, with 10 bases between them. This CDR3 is CASSQDSGGETQYF. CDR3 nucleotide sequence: TGCGCCAGCAGCCAAGACAGTGGGGGGGAGACCCAGTACTTC.

CDR3 nucleotides: TGCGCCAGCAGCTTAGGGGGGACAGAGGTCAATCAGCCCCAGCATTTT. Amino acids: CASSLGGTEVNQPQHF. This chain uses TRBV5-1 with TRBJ1-5; 7 bases are shared with TRBD1. The CDR3 has 16 residues. J gave up 3 bases and V 2 bases, and 8 bases lay outside the gene matches. Germline-derived CDR1 and CDR2 are SGHRS and YFSETQ. Full variable domain (missing parts from reference TRBV5-1 and TRBJ1-5): KAGVTQTPRYLIKTRGQQVTLSCSPISGHRSVSWYQQTPGQGLQFLFEYFSETQRNKGNFPGRFSGRQFSNSRSEMNVSTLELGDSALYLCASSLGGTEVNQPQHFGDGTRLSIL.

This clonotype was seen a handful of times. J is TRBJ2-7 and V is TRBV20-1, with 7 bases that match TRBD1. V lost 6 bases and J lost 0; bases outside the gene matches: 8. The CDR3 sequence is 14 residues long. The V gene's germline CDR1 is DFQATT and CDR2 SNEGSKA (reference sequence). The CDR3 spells CSARDRQTSYEQYF. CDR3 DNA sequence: TGCAGTGCCAGGGACAGACAGACCTCCTACGAGCAGTACTTC.

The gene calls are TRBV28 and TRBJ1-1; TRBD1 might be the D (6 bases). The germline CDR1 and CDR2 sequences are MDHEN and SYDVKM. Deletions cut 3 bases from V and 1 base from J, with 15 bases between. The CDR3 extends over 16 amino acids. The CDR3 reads CASSFVAGGRNTEAFF. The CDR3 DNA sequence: TGTGCCAGCAGTTTCGTTGCGGGGGGCAGGAACACTGAAGCTTTCTTT.

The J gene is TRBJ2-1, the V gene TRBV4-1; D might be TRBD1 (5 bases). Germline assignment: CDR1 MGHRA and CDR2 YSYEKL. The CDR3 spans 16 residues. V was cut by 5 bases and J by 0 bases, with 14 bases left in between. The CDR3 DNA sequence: TGCGCCAGCAGCGAAAAACAGGTCCCCTCCTACAATGAGCAGTTCTTC. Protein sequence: CASSEKQVPSYNEQFF.

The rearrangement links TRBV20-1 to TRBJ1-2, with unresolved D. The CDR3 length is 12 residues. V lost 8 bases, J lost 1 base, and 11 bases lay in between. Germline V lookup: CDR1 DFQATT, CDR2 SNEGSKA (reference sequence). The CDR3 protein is CSLNARNYGYTF. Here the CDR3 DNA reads TGCAGTCTAAATGCCCGTAACTATGGCTACACCTTC.

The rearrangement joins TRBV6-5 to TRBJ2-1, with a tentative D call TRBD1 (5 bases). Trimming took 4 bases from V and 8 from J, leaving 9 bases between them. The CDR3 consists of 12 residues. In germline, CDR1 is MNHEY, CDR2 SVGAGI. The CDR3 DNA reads TGTGCCAGCAGTTCCGACAGTGATGAGCAGTTCTTC. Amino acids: CASSSDSDEQFF.

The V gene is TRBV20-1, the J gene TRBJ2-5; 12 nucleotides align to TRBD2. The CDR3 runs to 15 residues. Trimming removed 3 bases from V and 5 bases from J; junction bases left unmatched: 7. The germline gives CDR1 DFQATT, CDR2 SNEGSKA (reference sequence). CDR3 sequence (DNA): TGCAGTGCTAGCCCTCGGACTAGCGGGGTGGAGACCCAGTACTTC. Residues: CSASPRTSGVETQYF.

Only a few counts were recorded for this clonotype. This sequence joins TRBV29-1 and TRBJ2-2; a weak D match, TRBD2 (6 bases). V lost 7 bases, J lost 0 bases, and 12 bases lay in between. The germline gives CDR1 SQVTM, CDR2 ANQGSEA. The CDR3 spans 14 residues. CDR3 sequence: CSAGTGSNTGELFF. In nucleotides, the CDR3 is TGCAGCGCCGGGACTGGGTCGAACACCGGGGAGCTGTTTTTT.

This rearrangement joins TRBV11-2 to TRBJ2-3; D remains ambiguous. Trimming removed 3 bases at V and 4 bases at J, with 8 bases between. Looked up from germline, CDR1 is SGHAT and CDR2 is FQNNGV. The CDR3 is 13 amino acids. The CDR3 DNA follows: TGTGCCAGCAGCTTCCTCCCATCAGATACGCAGTATTTT. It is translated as CASSFLPSDTQYF. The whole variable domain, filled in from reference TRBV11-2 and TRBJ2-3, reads EAGVAQSPRYKIIEKRQSVAFWCNPISGHATLYWYQQILGQGPKLLIQFQNNGVVDDSQLPKDRFSAERLKGVDSTLKIQPAKLEDSAVYLCASSFLPSDTQYFGPGTRLTVL.

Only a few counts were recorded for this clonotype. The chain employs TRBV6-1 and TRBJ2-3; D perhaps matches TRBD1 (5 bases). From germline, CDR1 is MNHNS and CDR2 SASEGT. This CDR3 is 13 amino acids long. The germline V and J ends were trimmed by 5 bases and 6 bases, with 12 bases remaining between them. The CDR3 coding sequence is TGTGCCAGCAGTCAGGGATTTCCGGATACGCAGTATTTT. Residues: CASSQGFPDTQYF.

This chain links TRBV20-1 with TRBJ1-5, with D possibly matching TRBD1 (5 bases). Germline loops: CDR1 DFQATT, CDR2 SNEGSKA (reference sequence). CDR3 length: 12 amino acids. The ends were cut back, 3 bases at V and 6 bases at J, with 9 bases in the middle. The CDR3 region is CSARGPGQPQHF. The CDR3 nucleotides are TGCAGTGCTAGGGGACCGGGTCAGCCCCAGCATTTT.

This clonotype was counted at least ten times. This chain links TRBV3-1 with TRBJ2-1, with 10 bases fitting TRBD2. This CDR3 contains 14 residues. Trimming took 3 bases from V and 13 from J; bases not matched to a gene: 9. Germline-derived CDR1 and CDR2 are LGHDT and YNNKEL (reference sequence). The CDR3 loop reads CASSHSIGLADQFF. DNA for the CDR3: TGTGCCAGCAGCCACTCAATTGGACTAGCGGACCAGTTCTTC.

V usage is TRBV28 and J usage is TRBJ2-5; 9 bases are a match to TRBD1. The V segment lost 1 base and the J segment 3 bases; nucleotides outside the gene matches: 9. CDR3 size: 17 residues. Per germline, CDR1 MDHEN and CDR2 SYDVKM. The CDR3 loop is CASSLFLLDRGEETQYF. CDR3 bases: TGTGCCAGCAGTTTATTTTTGTTGGACAGGGGCGAAGAGACCCAGTACTTC.

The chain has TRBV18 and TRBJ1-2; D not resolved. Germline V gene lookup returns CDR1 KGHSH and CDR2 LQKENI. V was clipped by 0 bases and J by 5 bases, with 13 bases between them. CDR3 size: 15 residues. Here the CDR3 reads CASSPPGGIMYGYTF. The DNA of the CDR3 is TGTGCCAGCTCACCACCGGGTGGGATAATGTATGGCTACACCTTC.